Listed here are 15 T cell receptor beta chains from one sample, sequenced in a study of T-cell memory formation after mild COVID-19. MiXCR was run by TCRdb on the 5' RACE reads, yielding one entry per CDR3 protein. The sample records 80,000 to 95,000 distinct CDR3 sequences, 20% to 25% being singletons. Specimen: PBMCs or a T cell subset sorted from them (not recorded which). The receptors were gathered from a man younger than 35 who had mild COVID-19 (a few samples of this study predate the infection). Cell type and time point are not known.

The rearrangement links TRBV4-3 to TRBJ1-6; 8 nucleotides line up with TRBD1. V shed 3 bases and J 5 bases; nucleotides not matched to a gene: 0. CDR1 is LGHNA and CDR2 is YSLEER in the germline V gene. The CDR3 loop spans 14 amino acids. The CDR3 region has the DNA TGCGCCAGCAGCCAGGGACAGGATAATTCACCCCTCCACTTT. Translating gives CASSQGQDNSPLHF.

The chain combines TRBV12-3 or TRBV12-4 with TRBJ2-2, with D possibly TRBD2 on 5 matching bases. Trimming cost V 11 bases and J 1 base, with 11 bases left between them. This CDR3 comprises 13 residues. For the CDR3, the DNA is TGTGCCGTCCTGGGGAGGAACACCGGGGAGCTGTTTTTT. It is translated as CAVLGRNTGELFF.

The J gene is TRBJ2-3, the V gene TRBV6-5; 7 nucleotides agree with TRBD2. Trimming took 5 bases from V and 7 from J; bases not matched to a gene: 9. The CDR3 has 14 residues. CDR1 is MNHEY, CDR2 SVGAGI, per germline. The CDR3 DNA follows: TGTGCCAGCAGTCGCCGTCTAGCGGCTCATACGCAGTATTTT. Amino acids: CASSRRLAAHTQYF.

This rearrangement joins TRBV9 to TRBJ1-2; no definite D call. Germline V gene sequence: CDR1 SGDLS, CDR2 YYNGEE. V lost 1 base and J 4 bases, leaving 5 bases between the germline ends. The CDR3 extends over 12 amino acids. CDR3 loop: CASSVNSYGYTF. For the CDR3, the DNA is TGTGCCAGCAGCGTAAACAGCTATGGCTACACCTTC.

This clonotype occurred a few times. The chain couples TRBV4-1 to TRBJ2-3; no clear D. CDR1 is MGHRA, CDR2 YSYEKL, per germline. The CDR3 length is 14 residues. V dropped 0 bases and J dropped 3 bases, with 7 bases sitting between them. CDR3 bases: TGCGCCAGCAGCCAAGAACGCAGGACAGATACGCAGTATTTT. Its translation is CASSQERRTDTQYF.

The chain is built from TRBV7-9 and TRBJ1-2; D ambiguous. Germline V gene lookup returns CDR1 SEHNR and CDR2 FQNEAQ (reference sequence). V lost 5 bases and J lost 6, with 10 bases in between. The CDR3 runs to 12 residues. This CDR3 is CASSPYTHGYTF. The CDR3 DNA reads as TGTGCCAGCAGCCCGTATACCCATGGCTACACCTTC.

The chain recombines TRBV5-1 with TRBJ2-7; D is uncertain. Germline V gives CDR1 SGHRS, CDR2 YFSETQ. The CDR3 covers 14 residues. V dropped 0 bases and J dropped 0 bases, with 7 bases sitting between them. The CDR3: CASSLATASYEQYF. CDR3 in DNA: TGCGCCAGCAGCTTGGCCACAGCCTCCTACGAGCAGTACTTC.

The rearrangement uses TRBV29-1 and TRBJ1-3; the match to TRBD1 covers 8 bases. CDR3 length: 12 amino acids. Germline V gene data show CDR1 as SQVTM and CDR2 as ANQGSEA. Germline trimming cut 5 bases from V and 4 bases from J; bases unmatched to any gene: 1. The CDR3 DNA is TGCAGCGTTTGGGACAGGGGAAACACCATATATTTT. Translated: CSVWDRGNTIYF. Looking up the rest from reference TRBV29-1 and TRBJ1-3 gives the full variable domain: SAVISQKPSRDICQRGTSLTIQCQVDSQVTMMFWYRQQPGQSLTLIATANQGSEATYESGFVIDKFPISRPNLTFSTLTVSNMSPEDSSIYLCSVWDRGNTIYFGEGSWLTVV.

The chain is built from TRBV5-1 and TRBJ2-1; 10 bases are shared with TRBD2. V lost 1 base and J lost 7; bases outside the gene matches: 14. Germline V gene data show CDR1 as SGHRS and CDR2 as YFSETQ. The CDR3 extends over 18 amino acids. The CDR3 loop is CASSLTLRVLAGYNEQFF. The DNA of the CDR3 is TGCGCCAGCAGCTTGACCTTACGGGTACTAGCGGGGTATAATGAGCAGTTCTTC.

This clonotype has more than one count but fewer than ten. The gene calls are TRBV6-5 and TRBJ2-2; TRBD2 agrees at 10 bases. Trimming cost V 4 bases and J 4 bases; bases outside gene matches: 3. Germline-derived CDR1 and CDR2 are MNHEY and SVGAGI. This CDR3 is built from 15 residues. The DNA for the CDR3 is TGTGCCAGCAGTTCTAGCGGGGGCTTCACCGGGGAGCTGTTTTTT. Translated: CASSSSGGFTGELFF.

The chain couples TRBV29-1 to TRBJ2-1; possibly TRBD2 for D (6 bases). The CDR3 has 14 amino acids. Germline-derived CDR1 and CDR2 are SQVTM and ANQGSEA. V was cut by 7 bases and J by 0 bases, with 13 bases left in between. In nucleotides, the CDR3 is TGCAGCGGGGGGGACTCCAGCTCCTACAATGAGCAGTTCTTC. It is translated as CSGGDSSSYNEQFF.

This clonotype has a count of ten or more. V gene TRBV6-5 combines with J gene TRBJ2-1; TRBD2 agrees at 10 bases. Germline-derived CDR1 and CDR2 are MNHEY and SVGAGI. J gave up 7 bases and V 5 bases, and 11 bases lay outside the gene matches. There are 16 residues in the CDR3. This CDR3 is CASSSGGGMFVNEQFF. DNA of the CDR3: TGTGCCAGCAGTAGCGGGGGGGGTATGTTTGTAAATGAGCAGTTCTTC.

The chain's CDR3 is CASSFGAPNYGYTF. In DNA, the CDR3 is TGTGCCAGCAGCTTCGGGGCCCCGAACTATGGCTACACCTTC. The gene calls are TRBV7-9 and TRBJ1-2, with D perhaps matching TRBD1 (5 bases). The CDR3 is made up of 14 amino acids. CDR1 SEHNR and CDR2 FQNEAQ come from the germline V gene (reference sequence). The ends were cut back, 3 bases at V and 2 bases at J, with 10 bases in the middle.

This clonotype was counted between two and nine times. The chain is built from TRBV3-1 and TRBJ1-1; D is undetermined. The CDR3 is 13 residues long. Germline CDR1 is LGHDT and CDR2 is YNNKEL (reference sequence). V was pared by 0 bases and J by 0 bases, with 2 bases between. The CDR3 DNA sequence: TGTGCCAGCAGCCAAGAGATGAACACTGAAGCTTTCTTT. It codes for CASSQEMNTEAFF. Full variable domain (outside the CDR3, taken from reference TRBV3-1 and TRBJ1-1): DTAVSQTPKYLVTQMGNDKSIKCEQNLGHDTMYWYKQDSKKFLKIMFSYNNKELIINETVPNRFSPKSPDKAHLNLHINSLELGDSAVYFCASSQEMNTEAFFGQGTRLTVV.

In nucleotides, the CDR3 is TGTGCCAGCAGTTATCGGGGGCTCGACACTGAAGCTTTCTTT. It codes for CASSYRGLDTEAFF. The rearrangement uses TRBV27 and TRBJ1-1, with D possibly being TRBD1 (6 bases). The V end was cut by 4 bases, the J end by 3 bases, with 12 bases between. Looked up from germline, CDR1 is MNHEY and CDR2 is SMNVEV (reference sequence). This CDR3 region has 14 residues.